The entry below describes one T cell receptor (beta chain). The V segment lost 2 bases and the J segment 1 base; nucleotides outside the gene matches: 6. CDR1 is MNHNS and CDR2 is SASEGT in the germline V gene. The CDR3 spans 17 residues. The sample comes from a study of blood T cell repertoires in COVID-19. At the level of the study: From the United States, Italy and Spain came samples of acute and convalescent COVID-19.

Source study methods: Amplification of reference gene primers provided the estimated nucleated cell counts. Sequencing was performed with immunoSEQ multiplex PCR; in TCRdb, only in-frame clones are kept and a portion is missing. V and J calls and clone size are as listed in that table; D and trimming were resolved from the DNA. Of hundreds of thousands of clones in the sample, 70% to 90% were seen once. The specimen sequenced was peripheral blood. The rearrangement uses TRBV6-1 and TRBJ2-2; 8 nucleotides agree with TRBD2. The receptor was isolated from a man aged 45-65 years with COVID-19, enrolled during active disease. The CDR3 here is CASSERRLAGNTGELFF. The CDR3 DNA reads as TGTGCCAGCAGTGAAAGGCGCCTAGCGGGGAACACCGGGGAGCTGTTTTTT.